This TCR beta chain was recovered during a study of brain T cells in children with intractable seizures. The study, taken as a whole, reports: Pre- and post-surgery blood differed in depth, so pre-surgery absences may be undersampling. Only CDR3 sequence similarity suggested viral specificity, without known HCMV serostatus.

Germline values: CDR1 SEHNR, CDR2 FQNEAQ (reference sequence). The ends lost 5 bases at V and 7 bases at J; junction bases unmatched: 10. The CDR3 runs to 16 residues. The method was immunoSEQ multiplex PCR; TCRdb's version includes in-frame clones alone and lacks a portion of them. This sample carries about 80,000 clones, under 95% of them seen once, and the ten largest clones take approximately 24%. Comments on this clone: The antigen is not known.

The sequencing used peripheral blood, collected at surgery. This chain uses TRBV7-9 with TRBJ2-3; 12 nucleotides match TRBD2. The receptor comes from a girl aged 2 to 9 with Rasmussen encephalitis and intractable seizures. This CDR3 reads CASSPLTSGSTHTQYF. CDR3 bases: TGTGCCAGCAGCCCGCTGACTAGCGGGAGCACCCATACGCAGTATTTT.